These T cell receptor beta chains were read from a single sample in a study of cytomegalovirus exposure and HLA in healthy donors. Assay: immunoSEQ multiplex PCR; the TCRdb copy retains only in-frame clones and omits some. The sample contains roughly 120,000 clones, roughly 82% of which appear only once. The sequenced material came from PBMCs. These receptors all stem from a woman aged 18-29 years in good health and CMV-seropositive. The CDR3 runs from the conserved cysteine through the conserved F or W. A D gene is named only where the DNA matches it firmly. A clone size is listed for some rows: how often the clone was seen (once, few, many), or a class if it is expanded.

TRBJ2-5	16	-	-	TRBV11-2	CASSLEGGRLGETQYF	TGTGCCAGCAGCTTAGAAGGAGGGAGGTTGGGGGAGACCCAGTACTTC
TRBJ2-7	15	-	TRBD1	TRBV7-9	CASSPMTGETYEQYF	TGTGCCAGCAGCCCGATGACAGGGGAAACCTACGAGCAGTACTTC
TRBJ2-3	16	-	-	TRBV28	CASSPPSSGSTDTQYF	TGTGCCAGCAGTCCCCCCTCCAGCGGAAGCACAGATACGCAGTATTTT
TRBJ1-1	14	-	-	TRBV27	CASGIGGPGTEAFF	TGTGCCAGCGGTATCGGTGGTCCTGGCACTGAAGCTTTCTTT
TRBJ2-3	17	few	TRBD2	TRBV2	CASSEGSGDPSTDTQYF	TGTGCCAGCAGTGAGGGAAGCGGGGACCCCAGCACAGATACGCAGTATTTT
TRBJ1-1	14	-	-	TRBV5-4	CASSLDRGNTEAFF	TGTGCCAGCAGCTTGGATAGGGGTAACACTGAAGCTTTCTTT
TRBJ2-4	11	-	-	TRBV6-1	CASSPEYIQYF	TGTGCCAGCAGTCCCGAGTACATTCAGTACTTC
TRBJ1-2	12	-	TRBD1	TRBV27	CATSTGDYGYTF	TGTGCCACAAGTACAGGGGACTATGGCTACACCTTC
TRBJ1-2	14	-	-	TRBV14	CASSPWTDPISYTF	TGTGCCAGCAGCCCGTGGACAGACCCTATTAGCTACACCTTC
TRBJ2-1	15	-	TRBD1	TRBV7-3	CASSSGGSPYNEQFF	TGTGCCAGCAGCTCAGGGGGTAGTCCGTACAATGAGCAGTTCTTC
TRBJ1-1	16	-	TRBD1	TRBV4-2	CASSHGTGKVGTEAFF	TGTGCCAGCAGCCACGGGACAGGGAAGGTTGGGACTGAAGCTTTCTTT
TRBJ2-3	14	-	TRBD2	TRBV9	CASSAELALDTQYF	TGTGCCAGCAGCGCGGAACTAGCGCTAGATACGCAGTATTTT
TRBJ2-1	14	-	TRBD2	TRBV11-3	CASSLGLGMHEQFF	TGTGCCAGCAGCCTTGGACTAGGGATGCATGAGCAGTTCTTC
TRBJ2-5	16	-	TRBD2	TRBV18	CASSPTVAGGQETQYF	TGTGCCAGCTCACCGACGGTAGCGGGGGGCCAAGAGACCCAGTACTTC
TRBJ2-3	16	-	TRBD2	TRBV9	CASTEAAGGPTDTQYF	TGTGCCAGCACCGAAGCGGCGGGGGGGCCAACAGATACGCAGTATTTT
TRBJ1-1	15	-	-	TRBV27	CASSLSNGVNTEAFF	TGTGCCAGCAGTTTATCGAACGGGGTGAACACTGAAGCTTTCTTT